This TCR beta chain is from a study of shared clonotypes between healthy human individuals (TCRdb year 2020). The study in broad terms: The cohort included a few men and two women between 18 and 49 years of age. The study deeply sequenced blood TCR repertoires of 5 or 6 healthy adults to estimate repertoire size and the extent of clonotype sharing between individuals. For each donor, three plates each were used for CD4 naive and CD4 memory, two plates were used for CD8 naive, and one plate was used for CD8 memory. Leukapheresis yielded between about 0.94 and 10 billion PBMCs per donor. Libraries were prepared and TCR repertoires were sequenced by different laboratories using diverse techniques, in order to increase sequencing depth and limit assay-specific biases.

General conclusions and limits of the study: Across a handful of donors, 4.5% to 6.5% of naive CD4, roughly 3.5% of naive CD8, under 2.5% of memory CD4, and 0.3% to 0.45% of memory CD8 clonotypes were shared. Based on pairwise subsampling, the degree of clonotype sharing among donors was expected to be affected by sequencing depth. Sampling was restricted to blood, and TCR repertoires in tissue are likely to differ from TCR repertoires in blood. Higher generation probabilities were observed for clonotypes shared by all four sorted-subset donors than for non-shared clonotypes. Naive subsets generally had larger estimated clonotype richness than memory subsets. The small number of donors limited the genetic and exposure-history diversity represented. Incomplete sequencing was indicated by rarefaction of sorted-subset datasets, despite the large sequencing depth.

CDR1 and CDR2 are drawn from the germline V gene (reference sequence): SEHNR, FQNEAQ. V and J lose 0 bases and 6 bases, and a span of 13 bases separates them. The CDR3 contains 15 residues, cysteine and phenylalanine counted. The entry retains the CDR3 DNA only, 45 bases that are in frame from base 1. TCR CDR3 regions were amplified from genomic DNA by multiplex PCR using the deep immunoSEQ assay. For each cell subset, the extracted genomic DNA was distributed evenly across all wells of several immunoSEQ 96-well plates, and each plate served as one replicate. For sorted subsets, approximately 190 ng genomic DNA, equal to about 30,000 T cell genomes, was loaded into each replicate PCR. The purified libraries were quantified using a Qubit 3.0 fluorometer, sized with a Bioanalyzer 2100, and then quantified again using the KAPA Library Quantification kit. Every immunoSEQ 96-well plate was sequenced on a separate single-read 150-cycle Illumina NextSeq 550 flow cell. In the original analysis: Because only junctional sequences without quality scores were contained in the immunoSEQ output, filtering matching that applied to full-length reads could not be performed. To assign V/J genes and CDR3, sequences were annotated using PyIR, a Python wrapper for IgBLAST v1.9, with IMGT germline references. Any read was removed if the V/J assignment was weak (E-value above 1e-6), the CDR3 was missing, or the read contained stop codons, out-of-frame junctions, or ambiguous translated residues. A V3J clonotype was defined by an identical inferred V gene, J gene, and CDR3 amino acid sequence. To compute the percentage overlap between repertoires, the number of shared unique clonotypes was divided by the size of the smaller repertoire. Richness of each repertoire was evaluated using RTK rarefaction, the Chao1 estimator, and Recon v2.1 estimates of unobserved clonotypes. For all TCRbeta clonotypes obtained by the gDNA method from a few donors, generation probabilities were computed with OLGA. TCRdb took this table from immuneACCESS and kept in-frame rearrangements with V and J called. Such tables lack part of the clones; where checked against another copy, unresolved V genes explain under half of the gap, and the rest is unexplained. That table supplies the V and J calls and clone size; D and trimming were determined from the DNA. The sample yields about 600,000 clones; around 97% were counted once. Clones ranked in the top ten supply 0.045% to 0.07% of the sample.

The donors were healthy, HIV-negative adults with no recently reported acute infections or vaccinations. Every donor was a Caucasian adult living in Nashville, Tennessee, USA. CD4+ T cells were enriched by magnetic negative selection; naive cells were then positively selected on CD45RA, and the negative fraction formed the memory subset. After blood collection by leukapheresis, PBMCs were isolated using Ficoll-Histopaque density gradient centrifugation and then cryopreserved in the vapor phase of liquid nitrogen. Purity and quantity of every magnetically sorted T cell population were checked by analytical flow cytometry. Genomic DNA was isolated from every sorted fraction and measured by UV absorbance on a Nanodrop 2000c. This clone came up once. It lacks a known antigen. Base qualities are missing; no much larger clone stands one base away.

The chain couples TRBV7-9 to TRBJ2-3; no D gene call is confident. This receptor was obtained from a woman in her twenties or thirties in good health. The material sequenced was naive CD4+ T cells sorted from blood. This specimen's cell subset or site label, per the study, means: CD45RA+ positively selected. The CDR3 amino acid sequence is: CASSLALVGRDTQYF. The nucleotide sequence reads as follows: TGTGCCAGCAGCTTAGCCCTTGTAGGACGGGATACGCAGTATTTT.